Given below is one T cell receptor (beta chain) in context. Antigen: not known. The sample comes from a study of cytotoxic CD8 clonotypes in ibrutinib-treated CLL. This CDR3 is built from 14 residues. The V gene lost 7 bases and the J gene lost 3 bases, with 16 bases spanning the gap. The germline V gene encodes CDR1 MNHNS and CDR2 SASEGT. Generated by immunoSEQ multiplex PCR, the TCRdb table keeps only in-frame clones and is missing some. The repertoire includes 110,000 to 150,000 clones, approximately 90% of them detected once, and 11% sits in the top ten. As input for TCR beta libraries, roughly 2.1 micrograms of genomic DNA came from cryopreserved PBMCs. Study-level points and caveats: Clonality measured at baseline exceeded age-matched healthy donors, tracking circulating CD8+ T-cell counts. Rising at ibrutinib response, clonality subsequently fell back toward baseline at progression.

The V and J genes are TRBV6-1 and TRBJ2-7; D could derive from TRBD1 or TRBD2 (5 bases each). The TCR comes from a human donor with chronic lymphocytic leukemia. The specimen comprised PBMCs, sampled after 12 months of ibrutinib treatment. CDR3 in amino acids: CASTDRGPNYEQYF. CDR3 in DNA: TGTGCCAGCACCGACCGGGGCCCCAACTACGAGCAGTACTTC.